A selection of T cell receptor beta chains follows, all from one sample in a study of T cell repertoires in cytomegalovirus infection. TCRdb ran MiXCR on the reads and lists one entry per CDR3 protein. The profile shows hundreds of thousands of distinct CDR3 sequences, 8% to 10% of them singletons. Sequencing used PBMCs. These TCRs come from a human donor in good health (CMV status not recorded). Some clones in this sample may be carry-over from other donors' samples. Each CDR3 is given with its conserved first and last residue. Each record gives: J gene, clone size, CDR3 length, V gene, D gene, CDR3 protein, CDR3 DNA. A D gene is named only where the DNA matches it firmly. Size is omitted from some rows. Given values are once, few, many or a class for expanded clones.

J gene: TRBJ1-1
clone size: -
CDR3 length: 13
V gene: TRBV28
D gene: -
CDR3 protein: CASRSGAYTEAFF
CDR3 DNA: TGTGCCAGCAGATCAGGGGCTTACACTGAAGCTTTCTTT

J gene: TRBJ2-5
clone size: many
CDR3 length: 17
V gene: TRBV20-1
D gene: TRBD2
CDR3 protein: CSARDFRLAGIQETQYF
CDR3 DNA: TGCAGTGCTAGAGATTTTAGACTAGCGGGGATCCAAGAGACCCAGTACTTC

J gene: TRBJ1-4
clone size: -
CDR3 length: 13
V gene: TRBV20-1
D gene: -
CDR3 protein: CSARGQGVEKLFF
CDR3 DNA: TGCAGTGCTAGAGGTCAGGGAGTTGAAAAACTGTTTTTT

J gene: TRBJ1-2
clone size: -
CDR3 length: 15
V gene: TRBV20-1
D gene: TRBD1
CDR3 protein: CSASDLDRGNYGYTF
CDR3 DNA: TGCAGTGCTAGTGACTTGGACAGGGGGAACTATGGCTACACCTTC

J gene: TRBJ2-5
clone size: many
CDR3 length: 15
V gene: TRBV20-1
D gene: -
CDR3 protein: CSAREASGFQETQYF
CDR3 DNA: TGCAGTGCTAGAGAAGCCTCAGGCTTCCAAGAGACCCAGTACTTC

J gene: TRBJ2-1
clone size: -
CDR3 length: 15
V gene: TRBV9
D gene: -
CDR3 protein: CASSPTGGIGGEQFF
CDR3 DNA: TGTGCCAGCAGCCCGACGGGGGGCATAGGGGGTGAGCAGTTCTTC

J gene: TRBJ2-4
clone size: -
CDR3 length: 14
V gene: TRBV29-1
D gene: -
CDR3 protein: CSGRQGGPKNIQYF
CDR3 DNA: TGCAGCGGACGACAGGGAGGACCCAAAAACATTCAGTACTTC

J gene: TRBJ2-1
clone size: many
CDR3 length: 14
V gene: TRBV11-3
D gene: -
CDR3 protein: CASSPRRDYNEQFF
CDR3 DNA: TGTGCCAGCAGCCCAAGAAGGGATTACAATGAGCAGTTCTTC

J gene: TRBJ1-4
clone size: few
CDR3 length: 16
V gene: TRBV27
D gene: -
CDR3 protein: CASSLYPLDGPEKLFF
CDR3 DNA: TGTGCCAGCAGTTTATACCCCCTCGACGGGCCAGAAAAACTGTTTTTT

J gene: TRBJ2-3
clone size: few
CDR3 length: 13
V gene: TRBV20-1
D gene: -
CDR3 protein: CSARRTVADTQYF
CDR3 DNA: TGCAGTGCTAGAAGGACAGTAGCAGATACGCAGTATTTT

J gene: TRBJ2-5
clone size: many
CDR3 length: 16
V gene: TRBV27
D gene: TRBD2
CDR3 protein: CASSLSWTSGMETQYF
CDR3 DNA: TGTGCCAGCAGTTTATCTTGGACTAGCGGGATGGAGACCCAGTACTTC

J gene: TRBJ1-5
clone size: many
CDR3 length: 19
V gene: TRBV7-8
D gene: -
CDR3 protein: CASSLSASGMGGSNQPQHF
CDR3 DNA: TGTGCCAGCAGCTTAAGCGCCAGCGGGATGGGCGGAAGCAATCAGCCCCAGCATTTT

J gene: TRBJ2-1
clone size: many
CDR3 length: 11
V gene: TRBV11-2
D gene: -
CDR3 protein: CASSLGVREFF
CDR3 DNA: TGTGCCAGCAGCTTAGGGGTACGTGAGTTCTTC

J gene: TRBJ2-7
clone size: many
CDR3 length: 15
V gene: TRBV14
D gene: -
CDR3 protein: CASSQAQGSSYEQYF
CDR3 DNA: TGTGCCAGCAGCCAAGCTCAGGGGAGCTCCTACGAGCAGTACTTC

J gene: TRBJ1-6
clone size: many
CDR3 length: 16
V gene: TRBV20-1
D gene: -
CDR3 protein: CSARINLGSYNSPLHF
CDR3 DNA: TGCAGTGCTAGGATAAACCTTGGCTCCTATAATTCACCCCTCCACTTT

J gene: TRBJ1-1
clone size: once
CDR3 length: 14
V gene: TRBV29-1
D gene: -
CDR3 protein: CSVERGGANTEAFF
CDR3 DNA: TGCAGCGTTGAAAGGGGGGGGGCGAACACTGAAGCTTTCTTT

J gene: TRBJ1-5
clone size: many
CDR3 length: 14
V gene: TRBV28
D gene: -
CDR3 protein: CASSLGEGNQPQHF
CDR3 DNA: TGTGCCAGCAGTTTAGGGGAAGGGAATCAGCCCCAGCATTTT

J gene: TRBJ2-5
clone size: many
CDR3 length: 14
V gene: TRBV7-2
D gene: TRBD1
CDR3 protein: CASGPGQGQETQYF
CDR3 DNA: TGTGCCAGCGGCCCGGGACAGGGCCAAGAGACCCAGTACTTC

J gene: TRBJ2-2
clone size: many
CDR3 length: 13
V gene: TRBV7-3
D gene: -
CDR3 protein: CASSPSDTGELFF
CDR3 DNA: TGTGCCAGCAGCCCCTCCGACACCGGGGAGCTGTTTTTT

J gene: TRBJ1-1
clone size: many
CDR3 length: 13
V gene: TRBV12-5
D gene: -
CDR3 protein: CASGLVLSGGAFF
CDR3 DNA: TGTGCTAGTGGTTTGGTACTGTCAGGCGGGGCTTTCTTT

J gene: TRBJ2-1
clone size: many
CDR3 length: 16
V gene: TRBV4-1
D gene: TRBD2
CDR3 protein: CASSQDASGGADEQFF
CDR3 DNA: TGCGCCAGCAGCCAAGATGCCAGCGGGGGGGCCGATGAGCAGTTCTTC

J gene: TRBJ2-1
clone size: many
CDR3 length: 15
V gene: TRBV5-4
D gene: -
CDR3 protein: CASSPVWESYNEQFF
CDR3 DNA: TGTGCCAGCAGCCCCGTGTGGGAGTCCTACAATGAGCAGTTCTTC

J gene: TRBJ1-2
clone size: many
CDR3 length: 15
V gene: TRBV7-8
D gene: -
CDR3 protein: CASSLAAADNYGYTF
CDR3 DNA: TGTGCCAGCAGCTTAGCGGCAGCTGATAACTATGGCTACACCTTC

J gene: TRBJ2-1
clone size: many
CDR3 length: 12
V gene: TRBV6-2/TRBV6-3
D gene: -
CDR3 protein: CASTKQGYEQFF
CDR3 DNA: TGTGCCAGCACCAAACAGGGCTATGAGCAGTTCTTC

J gene: TRBJ2-5
clone size: -
CDR3 length: 12
V gene: TRBV7-9
D gene: -
CDR3 protein: CASSPPVGTQYF
CDR3 DNA: TGTGCCAGCAGCCCCCCCGTTGGGACCCAGTACTTC

J gene: TRBJ1-5
clone size: many
CDR3 length: 16
V gene: TRBV6-1
D gene: -
CDR3 protein: CASSSRTVSGDQPQHF
CDR3 DNA: TGTGCCAGCAGTTCTCGGACAGTGTCCGGAGATCAGCCCCAGCATTTT

J gene: TRBJ2-5
clone size: many
CDR3 length: 13
V gene: TRBV29-1
D gene: -
CDR3 protein: CSVETSREETQYF
CDR3 DNA: TGCAGCGTTGAAACCTCAAGGGAAGAGACCCAGTACTTC

J gene: TRBJ1-1
clone size: many
CDR3 length: 14
V gene: TRBV20-1
D gene: -
CDR3 protein: CSARADAIYTEAFF
CDR3 DNA: TGCAGTGCTAGAGCCGACGCAATATACACTGAAGCTTTCTTT

J gene: TRBJ1-1
clone size: many
CDR3 length: 15
V gene: TRBV6-2/TRBV6-3
D gene: -
CDR3 protein: CASCLYLPPNTEAFF
CDR3 DNA: TGTGCCTCCTGTCTCTACCTTCCCCCGAACACTGAAGCTTTCTTT

J gene: TRBJ1-6
clone size: once
CDR3 length: 15
V gene: TRBV19
D gene: -
CDR3 protein: CATGDRGNRQRPLHF
CDR3 DNA: TGTGCCACCGGCGATCGTGGGAATAGACAGCGACCCCTCCACTTT

J gene: TRBJ2-6
clone size: many
CDR3 length: 16
V gene: TRBV19
D gene: TRBD1
CDR3 protein: CASTLQGARGANVLTF
CDR3 DNA: TGTGCCAGTACTTTACAGGGGGCTCGTGGGGCCAACGTCCTGACTTTC

J gene: TRBJ2-5
clone size: many
CDR3 length: 13
V gene: TRBV12-3/TRBV12-4
D gene: -
CDR3 protein: CASSLAGTETQYF
CDR3 DNA: TGTGCCAGCAGTTTAGCAGGGACGGAGACCCAGTACTTC

J gene: TRBJ2-5
clone size: many
CDR3 length: 13
V gene: TRBV12-3/TRBV12-4
D gene: -
CDR3 protein: CASSLATWGTQYF
CDR3 DNA: TGTGCCAGCAGTTTAGCCACTTGGGGGACCCAGTACTTC

J gene: TRBJ2-7
clone size: many
CDR3 length: 12
V gene: TRBV2
D gene: -
CDR3 protein: CASSPDYYEQYF
CDR3 DNA: TGTGCCAGCAGTCCGGACTACTACGAGCAGTACTTC

J gene: TRBJ2-2
clone size: -
CDR3 length: 16
V gene: TRBV7-3
D gene: -
CDR3 protein: CASSLSYGAEAGELFF
CDR3 DNA: TGTGCCAGCAGCTTAAGTTACGGGGCGGAAGCCGGGGAGCTGTTTTTT

J gene: TRBJ2-5
clone size: many
CDR3 length: 17
V gene: TRBV7-2
D gene: TRBD2
CDR3 protein: CASSGGLAGHNQETQYF
CDR3 DNA: TGTGCCAGCAGCGGGGGACTAGCGGGGCACAACCAAGAGACCCAGTACTTC

J gene: TRBJ1-4
clone size: many
CDR3 length: 13
V gene: TRBV15
D gene: -
CDR3 protein: CATRAGGYEKLFF
CDR3 DNA: TGTGCCACCAGGGCAGGCGGCTATGAAAAACTGTTTTTT

J gene: TRBJ2-2
clone size: -
CDR3 length: 12
V gene: TRBV29-1
D gene: -
CDR3 protein: CSVHGGTGELFF
CDR3 DNA: TGCAGCGTCCACGGGGGTACCGGGGAGCTGTTTTTT

J gene: TRBJ1-1
clone size: many
CDR3 length: 13
V gene: TRBV20-1
D gene: TRBD1
CDR3 protein: CSAREPTQGYAFF
CDR3 DNA: TGCAGTGCTAGAGAACCGACACAGGGGTACGCTTTCTTT

J gene: TRBJ1-5
clone size: many
CDR3 length: 19
V gene: TRBV28
D gene: TRBD1
CDR3 protein: CASSTDILTGNESNQPQHF
CDR3 DNA: TGTGCCAGCAGTACTGATATTTTGACAGGGAACGAAAGCAATCAGCCCCAGCATTTT